The clone carrying this T cell receptor beta chain has more than one count but fewer than ten. Its matching antigen is unknown. The investigators amplified TCR beta CDR3 regions from RNA transcripts. The HTBI primer set was used in a first-round RT-PCR of the TCR CDR3. Via MiXCR, TCRdb re-called the multiplex PCR reads, giving one row per CDR3 protein. Of 500,000 to 600,000 distinct CDR3 sequences listed, around 42% are singletons. The data belong to a study of T cells in Graves' hyperthyroidism and ophthalmopathy. General study findings and limits: In the blood, most expanded thyroid clonotypes above 0.001 appeared as well.

Investigators excluded patients with uncontrolled infection, other autoimmune disease, pregnancy or lactation. Diagnosis rested on symptoms, serum thyroxine and TRAb, thyroid ultrasound, and orbital computed tomography. Between the trimmed V and J ends, which lost 1 base and 7 bases, there was a span of 10 bases. Per the germline V gene, CDR1 is GTSNPN and CDR2 is SVGIG (reference sequence). There are 13 residues in the CDR3. What was sequenced was peripheral blood or thyroid tissue (not recorded which). This chain uses TRBV30 with TRBJ1-4; the D is unclear. The receptor's source is an adult woman with Graves' disease, either hyperthyroidism or ophthalmopathy (not recorded which). The DNA of the CDR3 is TGTGCCTGGAGTGGAGGGATTGGTGAAAAACTGTTTTTT. It yields the protein CAWSGGIGEKLFF.